A selection of T cell receptor beta chains follows, all from one sample in a study of shared clonotypes between healthy human individuals. The repertoire was sequenced with immunoSEQ multiplex PCR; TCRdb's copy has only in-frame clones and lacks some. There are 300,000 or so clones in the sample; under 80% occur only once, and 10% to 13% lies in the top ten. The material sequenced was memory CD4+ T cells sorted from blood. Receptors were obtained from a man aged 30-40 years in good health. CDR3s include the opening cysteine and the closing phenylalanine or tryptophan. The D gene is left open where the match is weak. Not all rows give a size; the values are once, few, many and, for expanded clones, a class.

d_gene	len	abundance	v_gene	j_gene	CDR3nt	CDR3aa
-	12	-	TRBV28	TRBJ1-1	TGTGCCAGCAGTCCTCGGCATATTGAAGCTTTCTTT	CASSPRHIEAFF
TRBD2	16	few	TRBV9	TRBJ2-2	TGTGCCAGCAGCGTAGGGTTAGCGGGGAACACCGGGGAGCTGTTTTTT	CASSVGLAGNTGELFF
TRBD1	12	-	TRBV5-4	TRBJ2-1	TGTGCCAGCAGCTTTCGGGACAGTGAGCAGTTCTTC	CASSFRDSEQFF
-	15	-	TRBV7-3	TRBJ2-6	TGTGCCAGCAGTCCTGGGGTTACGGGGGCCAACGTCCTGACTTTC	CASSPGVTGANVLTF
-	17	-	TRBV4-1	TRBJ2-2	TGCGCCAGCAGCCAAGAAAATTTCGGCTTCTACACCGGGGAGCTGTTTTTT	CASSQENFGFYTGELFF
TRBD1	13	-	TRBV2	TRBJ1-2	TGTGCCAGCAGTTTGACAGGGGAATATGGCTACACCTTC	CASSLTGEYGYTF
-	15	-	TRBV5-6	TRBJ1-1	TGTGCCAGCAGCTTGGTGCGACAGGTTGACACTGAAGCTTTCTTT	CASSLVRQVDTEAFF
-	17	few	TRBV11-2	TRBJ1-2	TGTGCCAGCAGCTTAGAAAGCCTTTTGGCAGGGAAAAGTGGCTACACCTTC	CASSLESLLAGKSGYTF
TRBD1	16	-	TRBV7-9	TRBJ2-5	TGTGCCAGCAGCTCATCCCGGACAGGGGGAAAAGAGACCCAGTACTTC	CASSSSRTGGKETQYF
TRBD2	15	few	TRBV11-3	TRBJ2-3	TGTGCCAGCAGCCGGCGGGGGGGACACACAGATACGCAGTATTTT	CASSRRGGHTDTQYF
TRBD2	19	-	TRBV11-2	TRBJ2-2	TGTGCCAGCAGCCTCGGTAGGCTAGCGGGAGGGCCATCGACCGGGGAGCTGTTTTTT	CASSLGRLAGGPSTGELFF
-	13	few	TRBV6-1	TRBJ1-5	TGTGCCAGCAGTGAAAGCGAAAATCAGCCCCAGCATTTT	CASSESENQPQHF
-	15	many	TRBV19	TRBJ1-5	TGTGCCAGTAGTATAACCGGGACTGCTAATCAGCCCCAGCATTTT	CASSITGTANQPQHF
TRBD1	17	-	TRBV5-6	TRBJ1-1	TGTGCCAGCAGCCCGAACATGGGACAGGGGGCGAACACTGAAGCTTTCTTT	CASSPNMGQGANTEAFF
-	15	-	TRBV7-9	TRBJ2-3	TGTGCCAGCAGCTTAGTCGGGGTTAGCACAGATACGCAGTATTTT	CASSLVGVSTDTQYF
TRBD1	15	-	TRBV5-1	TRBJ2-1	TGCGCCAGCAGCTTGGTTATACAGGGGAACAATGAGCAGTTCTTC	CASSLVIQGNNEQFF
-	13	-	TRBV5-3	TRBJ2-3	TGTGCCAGAAGCTTCGCCAGTGGAGATACGCAGTATTTT	CARSFASGDTQYF
TRBD2	14	many	TRBV6-5	TRBJ2-1	TGTGCCAGCAGAGAGGCACTAGCGCAAGCCGAACAGTTCTTC	CASREALAQAEQFF
-	13	-	TRBV6-5	TRBJ2-1	TGTGCCAGCTGCGCACACCCCCACAATGAGCAGTTCTTC	CASCAHPHNEQFF
-	14	-	TRBV19	TRBJ1-4	TGTGCCAAGCCGACAGGCTATAAGAGTGAAAAACTGTTTTTT	CAKPTGYKSEKLFF
TRBD2	16	-	TRBV7-8	TRBJ2-3	TGTGCCAGCAGCGCCCCTGTTAGCGGGTGGACAGATACGCAGTATTTT	CASSAPVSGWTDTQYF
-	18	-	TRBV4-1	TRBJ2-7	TGCGCCAGCAGCCAAGTCGCGGGAAAAGCGAAACCCACCTACGAGCAGTACTTC	CASSQVAGKAKPTYEQYF
TRBD1	15	-	TRBV5-6	TRBJ2-5	TGTGCCAGCAGCGCCTTACAGGGGCTCTCGGAGACCCAGTACTTC	CASSALQGLSETQYF
TRBD2	17	-	TRBV5-4	TRBJ2-3	TGTGCCAGCAGCGCAAAGGCCGGGACTAGCTTTACAGATACGCAGTATTTT	CASSAKAGTSFTDTQYF